The entry below describes one T cell receptor beta chain. The antigen is undetermined. Additional DNA sequences in this sample encode the identical CDR3. Only in-frame clones appear in the TCRdb table, and some are missing; sequencing was by immunoSEQ multiplex PCR. The table lists around 240,000 clones, approximately 70% of them singletons, with around 10% in the top ten. Germline CDR1 KGHSH, CDR2 LQKENI. V was cut by 2 bases and J by 3 bases, with 6 bases left in between. CDR3 size: 13 residues. The record originates from a study of shared clonotypes between healthy human individuals. Findings and limits, study-wide: A limitation of the genetic and exposure-history diversity represented arose from few donors.

Specimen: memory CD4+ T cells sorted from blood. Specified subset: CD45RA-negative fraction. The chain is built from TRBV18 and TRBJ2-3; D is undetermined. This sequence was found in a man aged 30-40 years in good health. The CDR3 sequence is CASSPGQTDTQYF. The CDR3 bases are TGTGCCAGCTCACCAGGTCAAACAGATACGCAGTATTTT. Full variable domain (remainder filled in from reference TRBV18 and TRBJ2-3): NAGVMQNPRHLVRRRGQEARLRCSPMKGHSHVYWYRQLPEEGLKFMVYLQKENIIDESGMPKERFSAEFPKEGPSILRIQQVVRGDSAAYFCASSPGQTDTQYFGPGTRLTVL.